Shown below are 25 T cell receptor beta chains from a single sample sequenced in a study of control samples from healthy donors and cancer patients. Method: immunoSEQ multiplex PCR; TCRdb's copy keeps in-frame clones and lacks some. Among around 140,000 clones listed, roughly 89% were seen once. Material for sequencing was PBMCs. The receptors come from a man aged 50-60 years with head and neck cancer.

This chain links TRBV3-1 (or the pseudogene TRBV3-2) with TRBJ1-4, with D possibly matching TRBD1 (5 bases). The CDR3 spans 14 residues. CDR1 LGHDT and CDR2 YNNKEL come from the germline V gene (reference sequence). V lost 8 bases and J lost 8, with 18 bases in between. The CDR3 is CASRRGTQREKLFF. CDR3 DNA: TGTGCCAGCCGCCGCGGGACGCAAAGGGAAAAACTGTTTTTT.

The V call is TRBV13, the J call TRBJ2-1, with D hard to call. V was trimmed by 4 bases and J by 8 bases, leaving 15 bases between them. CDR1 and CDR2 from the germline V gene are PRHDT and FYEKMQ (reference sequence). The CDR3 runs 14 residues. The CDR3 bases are TGTGCCAGCAGCTCTCCCCTCCACGAGTATGAGCAGTTCTTC. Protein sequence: CASSSPLHEYEQFF.

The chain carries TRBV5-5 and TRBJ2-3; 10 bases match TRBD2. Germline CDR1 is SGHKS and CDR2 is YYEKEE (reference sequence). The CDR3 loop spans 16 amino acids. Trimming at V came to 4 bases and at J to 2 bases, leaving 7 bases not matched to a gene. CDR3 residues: CASSPRTSGYTDTQYF. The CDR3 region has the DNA TGTGCCAGCAGCCCCCGGACTAGCGGATACACAGATACGCAGTATTTT.

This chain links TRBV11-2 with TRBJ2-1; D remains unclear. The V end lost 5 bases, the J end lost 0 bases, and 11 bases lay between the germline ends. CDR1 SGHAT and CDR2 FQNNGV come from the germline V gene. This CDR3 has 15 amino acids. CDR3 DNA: TGTGCCAGCAGCCCAGTGCAGAGCTCCTACAATGAGCAGTTCTTC. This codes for CASSPVQSSYNEQFF. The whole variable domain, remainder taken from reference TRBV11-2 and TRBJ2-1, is EAGVAQSPRYKIIEKRQSVAFWCNPISGHATLYWYQQILGQGPKLLIQFQNNGVVDDSQLPKDRFSAERLKGVDSTLKIQPAKLEDSAVYLCASSPVQSSYNEQFFGPGTRLTVL.

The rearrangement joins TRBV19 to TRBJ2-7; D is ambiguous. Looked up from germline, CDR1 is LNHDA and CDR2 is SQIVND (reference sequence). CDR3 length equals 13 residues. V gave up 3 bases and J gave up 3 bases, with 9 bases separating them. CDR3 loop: CASSMGHLYEQYF. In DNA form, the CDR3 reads TGTGCCAGTAGTATGGGCCACCTCTACGAGCAGTACTTC.

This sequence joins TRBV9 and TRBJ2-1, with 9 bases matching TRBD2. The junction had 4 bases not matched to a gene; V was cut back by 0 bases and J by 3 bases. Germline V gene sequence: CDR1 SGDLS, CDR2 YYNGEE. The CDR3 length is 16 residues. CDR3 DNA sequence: TGTGCCAGCAGCGTAGGGAGCGGGGGGCACTACAATGAGCAGTTCTTC. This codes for CASSVGSGGHYNEQFF. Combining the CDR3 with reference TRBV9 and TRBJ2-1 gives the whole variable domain DSGVTQTPKHLITATGQRVTLRCSPRSGDLSVYWYQQSLDQGLQFLIQYYNGEERAKGNILERFSAQQFPDLHSELNLSSLELGDSALYFCASSVGSGGHYNEQFFGPGTRLTVL.

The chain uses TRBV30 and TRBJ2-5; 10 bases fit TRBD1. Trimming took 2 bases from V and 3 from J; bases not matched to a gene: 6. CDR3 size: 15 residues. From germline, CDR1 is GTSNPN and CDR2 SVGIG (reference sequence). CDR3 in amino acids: CAWSQVGQGKETQYF. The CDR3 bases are TGTGCCTGGAGTCAGGTGGGACAGGGGAAAGAGACCCAGTACTTC.

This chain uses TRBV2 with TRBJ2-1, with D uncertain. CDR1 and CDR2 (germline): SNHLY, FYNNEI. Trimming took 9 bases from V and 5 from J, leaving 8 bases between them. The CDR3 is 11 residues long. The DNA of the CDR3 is TGTGCCAGAGACAAGGACAATGAGCAGTTCTTC. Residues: CARDKDNEQFF.

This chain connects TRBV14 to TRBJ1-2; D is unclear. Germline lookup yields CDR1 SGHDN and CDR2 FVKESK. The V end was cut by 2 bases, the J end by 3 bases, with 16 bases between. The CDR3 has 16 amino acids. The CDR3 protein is CASSQMRHKGDYGYTF. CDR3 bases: TGTGCCAGCAGCCAAATGAGACACAAGGGCGACTATGGCTACACCTTC.

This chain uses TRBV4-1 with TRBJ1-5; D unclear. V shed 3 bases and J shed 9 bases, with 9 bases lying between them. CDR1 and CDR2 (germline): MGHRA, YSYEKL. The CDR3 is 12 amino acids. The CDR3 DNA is TGCGCCAGCAGCCAGGAGGCGGGGCCCCAGCATTTT. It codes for CASSQEAGPQHF.

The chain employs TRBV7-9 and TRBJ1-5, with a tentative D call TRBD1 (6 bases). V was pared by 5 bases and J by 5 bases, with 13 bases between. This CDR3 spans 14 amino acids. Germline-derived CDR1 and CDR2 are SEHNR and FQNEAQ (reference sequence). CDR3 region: CASSLTGFDQPQHF. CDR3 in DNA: TGTGCCAGCAGCCTAACAGGGTTTGATCAGCCCCAGCATTTT.

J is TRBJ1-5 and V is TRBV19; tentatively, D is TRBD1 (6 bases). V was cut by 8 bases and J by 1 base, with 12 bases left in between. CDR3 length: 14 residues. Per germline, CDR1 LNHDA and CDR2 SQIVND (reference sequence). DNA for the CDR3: TGTGCCAGTCGGACAGAAGGAAGCAATCAGCCCCAGCATTTT. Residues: CASRTEGSNQPQHF.

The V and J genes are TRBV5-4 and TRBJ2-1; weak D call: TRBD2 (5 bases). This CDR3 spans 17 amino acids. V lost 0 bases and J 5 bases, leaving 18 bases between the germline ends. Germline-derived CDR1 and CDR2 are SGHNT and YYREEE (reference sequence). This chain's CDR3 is CASSLALLAYSNNEQFF. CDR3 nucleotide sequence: TGTGCCAGCAGCTTGGCCCTTTTAGCGTATTCTAACAATGAGCAGTTCTTC.

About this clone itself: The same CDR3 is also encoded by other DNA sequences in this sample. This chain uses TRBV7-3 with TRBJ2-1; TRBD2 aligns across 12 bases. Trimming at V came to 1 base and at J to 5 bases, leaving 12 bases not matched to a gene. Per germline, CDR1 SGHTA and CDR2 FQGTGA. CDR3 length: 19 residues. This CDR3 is CASSLNGGPSGGANNEQFF. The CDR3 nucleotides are TGTGCCAGCAGCTTAAACGGGGGGCCTAGCGGGGGGGCCAACAATGAGCAGTTCTTC.

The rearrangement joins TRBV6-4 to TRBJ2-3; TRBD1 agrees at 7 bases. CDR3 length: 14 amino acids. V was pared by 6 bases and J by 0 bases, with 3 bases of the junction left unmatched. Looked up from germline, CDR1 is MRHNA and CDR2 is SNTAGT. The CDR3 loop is CASRQGQSTDTQYF. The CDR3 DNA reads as TGTGCCAGCAGACAGGGGCAAAGCACAGATACGCAGTATTTT.

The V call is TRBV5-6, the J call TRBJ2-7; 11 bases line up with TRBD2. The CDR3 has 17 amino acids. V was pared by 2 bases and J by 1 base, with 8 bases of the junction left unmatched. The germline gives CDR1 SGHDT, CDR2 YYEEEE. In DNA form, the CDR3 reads TGTGCCAGCAGCTTCCGCCCCCCTAGCGGGAGGTCCTACGAGCAGTACTTC. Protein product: CASSFRPPSGRSYEQYF.

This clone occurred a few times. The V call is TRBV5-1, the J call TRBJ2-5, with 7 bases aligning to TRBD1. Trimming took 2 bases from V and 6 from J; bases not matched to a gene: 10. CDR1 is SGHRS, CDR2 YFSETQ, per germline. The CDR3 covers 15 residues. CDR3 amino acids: CASSFNTDRPQTQYF. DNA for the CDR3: TGCGCCAGCAGCTTCAATACGGACAGGCCGCAGACCCAGTACTTC.

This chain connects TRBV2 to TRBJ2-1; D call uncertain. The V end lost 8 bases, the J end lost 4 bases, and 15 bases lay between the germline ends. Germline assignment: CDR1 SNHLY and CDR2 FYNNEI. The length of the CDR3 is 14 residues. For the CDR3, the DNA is TGTGCCAGCGGCGCGAGTCCCGGGTACAATGAGCAGTTCTTC. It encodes CASGASPGYNEQFF.

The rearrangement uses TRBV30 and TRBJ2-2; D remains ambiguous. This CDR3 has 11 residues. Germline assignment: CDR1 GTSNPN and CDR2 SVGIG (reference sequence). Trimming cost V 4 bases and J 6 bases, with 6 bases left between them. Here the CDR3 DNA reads TGTGCCTGGATGGGGTCCGGGGAGCTGTTTTTT. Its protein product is CAWMGSGELFF. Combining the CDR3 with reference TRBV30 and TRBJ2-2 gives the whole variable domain SQTIHQWPATLVQPVGSPLSLECTVEGTSNPNLYWYRQAAGRGLQLLFYSVGIGQISSEVPQNLSASRPQDRQFILSSKKLLLSDSGFYLCAWMGSGELFFGEGSRLTVL.

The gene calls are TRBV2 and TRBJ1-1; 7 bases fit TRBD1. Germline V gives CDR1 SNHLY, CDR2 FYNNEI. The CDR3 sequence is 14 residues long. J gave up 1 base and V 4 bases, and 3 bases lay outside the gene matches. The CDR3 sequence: CASSGRGQNTEAFF. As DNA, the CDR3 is TGTGCCAGCAGTGGAAGGGGGCAGAACACTGAAGCTTTCTTT.

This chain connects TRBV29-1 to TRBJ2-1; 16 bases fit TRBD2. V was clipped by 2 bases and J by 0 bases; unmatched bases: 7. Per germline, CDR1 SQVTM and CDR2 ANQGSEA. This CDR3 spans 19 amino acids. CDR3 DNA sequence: TGCAGCGTTGAAACCGGGACTAGCGGGGGGGCCGGCTCCTACAATGAGCAGTTCTTC. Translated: CSVETGTSGGAGSYNEQFF.

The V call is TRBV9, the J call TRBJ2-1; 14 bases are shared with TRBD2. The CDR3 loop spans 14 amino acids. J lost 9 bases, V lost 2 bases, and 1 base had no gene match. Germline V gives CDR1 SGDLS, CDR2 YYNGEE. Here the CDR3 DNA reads TGTGCCAGCAGCGTCGGGACTAGCGGGGGTGAGCAGTTCTTC. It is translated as CASSVGTSGGEQFF.

CDR3 sequence: CASSSAGLAGAYNEQFF. The CDR3 nucleotides read TGTGCCAGCAGCTCCGCCGGGCTAGCGGGAGCCTACAATGAGCAGTTCTTC. The chain combines TRBV7-9 with TRBJ2-1, with 10 bases matching TRBD2. V gave up 4 bases and J gave up 2 bases; unmatched junction bases: 8. The CDR3 is 17 residues long. Germline CDR1 reads SEHNR; CDR2 reads FQNEAQ (reference sequence). Full variable domain (outside the CDR3, taken from reference TRBV7-9 and TRBJ2-1): DTGVSQNPRHKITKRGQNVTFRCDPISEHNRLYWYRQTLGQGPEFLTYFQNEAQLEKSRLLSDRFSAERPKGSFSTLEIQRTEQGDSAMYLCASSSAGLAGAYNEQFFGPGTRLTVL.

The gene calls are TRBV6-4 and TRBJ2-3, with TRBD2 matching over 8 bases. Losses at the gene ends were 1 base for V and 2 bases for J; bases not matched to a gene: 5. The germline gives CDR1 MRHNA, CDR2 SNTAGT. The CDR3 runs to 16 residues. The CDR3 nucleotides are TGTGCCAGCAGTGACTTGGATAGCGGGGACACAGATACGCAGTATTTT. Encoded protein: CASSDLDSGDTDTQYF.

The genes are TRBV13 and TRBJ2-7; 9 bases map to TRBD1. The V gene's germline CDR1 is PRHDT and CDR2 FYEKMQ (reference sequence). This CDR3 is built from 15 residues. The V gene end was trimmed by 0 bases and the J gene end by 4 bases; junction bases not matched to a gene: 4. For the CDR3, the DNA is TGTGCCAGCAGCTTAGGGACAGGGGGACCATACGAGCAGTACTTC. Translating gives CASSLGTGGPYEQYF.